This TCR beta chain was observed in a study of blood T cell repertoires in COVID-19. At the level of the study: T cells, B-cell-depleted T cells, or PBMCs provided the cDNA or gDNA that served as material.

Only in-frame clones appear in the TCRdb table, and some are missing; sequencing was by immunoSEQ multiplex PCR. Of under 130,000 clones in the sample, 65% to 90% were seen once. The sample consisted of peripheral blood. This sequence originates from a man at least 80 years old with acute or convalescent COVID-19.

This CDR3 is CASSLDSGAMNTEAFF. The CDR3 DNA reads as TGCGCCAGCAGCTTGGACTCTGGAGCCATGAACACTGAAGCTTTCTTT. This rearrangement joins TRBV5-1 to TRBJ1-1, with no clear D. Germline V gives CDR1 SGHRS, CDR2 YFSETQ. Between the trimmed V and J ends, which lost 0 bases and 0 bases, there was a span of 12 bases. The length of the CDR3 is 16 residues.